Listed below are T cell receptor beta chains from one sample, sequenced in a study of blood T cell repertoires in COVID-19. Profiling relied on immunoSEQ multiplex PCR, and the TCRdb table lists in-frame clones only, not all of them. The sample yields 100,000 to 130,000 clones, 84% seen once. Sequenced material: peripheral blood. The receptors here all came from a human donor in a cohort sampled during active COVID-19. Each CDR3 is given with its conserved first and last residue. The D gene is left open where the match is weak. Only part of the rows carry a size: once, few, many, or a class if the clone is expanded.

abundance: .
d_gene: .
v_gene: TRBV5-1
j_gene: TRBJ1-1
CDR3aa: CASSLVGEAAFF
CDR3nt: TGCGCCAGCAGCTTGGTAGGGGAGGCAGCTTTCTTT

abundance: .
d_gene: .
v_gene: TRBV28
j_gene: TRBJ2-7
CDR3aa: CASSGRGEQYF
CDR3nt: TGTGCCAGCAGTGGCAGGGGCGAGCAGTACTTC

abundance: .
d_gene: .
v_gene: TRBV28
j_gene: TRBJ1-4
CDR3aa: CASRGPYINEKLFF
CDR3nt: TGTGCCAGCCGCGGGCCTTACATCAATGAAAAACTGTTTTTT

abundance: .
d_gene: TRBD2
v_gene: TRBV9
j_gene: TRBJ2-1
CDR3aa: CASSVTVAGDGEQFF
CDR3nt: TGTGCCAGCAGCGTAACCGTAGCGGGAGATGGTGAGCAGTTCTTC

abundance: .
d_gene: TRBD1
v_gene: TRBV6-2/TRBV6-3
j_gene: TRBJ1-3
CDR3aa: CASSPGGTGAIPGNTIYF
CDR3nt: TGTGCCAGCAGCCCTGGCGGGACAGGGGCCATTCCCGGAAACACCATATATTTT

abundance: .
d_gene: TRBD1
v_gene: TRBV27
j_gene: TRBJ2-3
CDR3aa: CASSPGGDTQYF
CDR3nt: TGTGCCAGCAGTCCAGGGGGAGATACGCAGTATTTT

abundance: .
d_gene: .
v_gene: TRBV24-1
j_gene: TRBJ2-3
CDR3aa: CATTLSGGADTQYF
CDR3nt: TGTGCCACCACCCTTTCGGGGGGCGCAGATACGCAGTATTTT

abundance: .
d_gene: TRBD1
v_gene: TRBV15
j_gene: TRBJ1-4
CDR3aa: CATSNSDRGYEKLFF
CDR3nt: TGTGCCACCAGCAATTCGGACAGGGGATACGAAAAACTGTTTTTT

abundance: few
d_gene: TRBD1
v_gene: TRBV6-2/TRBV6-3
j_gene: TRBJ1-6
CDR3aa: CASSPDRGGTYNSPLHF
CDR3nt: TGTGCCAGCAGTCCGGACAGGGGAGGCACCTATAATTCACCCCTCCACTTT

abundance: .
d_gene: TRBD1
v_gene: TRBV27
j_gene: TRBJ1-2
CDR3aa: CASTYSDRADYGYTF
CDR3nt: TGTGCCAGCACCTACTCGGACAGGGCTGACTATGGCTACACCTTC

abundance: .
d_gene: TRBD2
v_gene: TRBV15
j_gene: TRBJ2-1
CDR3aa: CATSRDGREVDEQFF
CDR3nt: TGTGCCACCAGCAGAGATGGGCGGGAGGTGGATGAGCAGTTCTTC

abundance: .
d_gene: .
v_gene: TRBV11-2
j_gene: TRBJ1-5
CDR3aa: CASSLNPLSQPQHF
CDR3nt: TGTGCCAGCAGCTTAAACCCCTTAAGCCAGCCCCAGCATTTT

abundance: .
d_gene: .
v_gene: TRBV7-6
j_gene: TRBJ1-4
CDR3aa: CASSSGGGLVNEKLFF
CDR3nt: TGTGCCAGCAGCTCGGGCGGGGGGCTGGTTAATGAAAAACTGTTTTTT

abundance: .
d_gene: .
v_gene: TRBV30
j_gene: TRBJ1-4
CDR3aa: CAWSIEGFSEKLFF
CDR3nt: TGTGCCTGGAGTATAGAGGGATTTAGTGAAAAACTGTTTTTT

abundance: .
d_gene: TRBD1
v_gene: TRBV18
j_gene: TRBJ1-1
CDR3aa: CASSPDRGYTEAFF
CDR3nt: TGTGCCAGCTCACCCGACAGGGGTTACACTGAAGCTTTCTTT

abundance: .
d_gene: TRBD1
v_gene: TRBV7-9
j_gene: TRBJ1-2
CDR3aa: CASSLPGQPAAF
CDR3nt: TGTGCCAGCAGTCTCCCGGGACAGCCCGCGGCCTTC

abundance: .
d_gene: .
v_gene: TRBV7-3
j_gene: TRBJ2-1
CDR3aa: CASSSSGDQPFNEQFF
CDR3nt: TGTGCCAGCAGCTCTTCAGGGGACCAGCCCTTTAATGAGCAGTTCTTC

abundance: .
d_gene: .
v_gene: TRBV7-8
j_gene: TRBJ1-5
CDR3aa: CAGSLTGAQHF
CDR3nt: TGTGCCGGCAGCCTGACAGGAGCCCAGCATTTT

abundance: .
d_gene: .
v_gene: TRBV28
j_gene: TRBJ1-1
CDR3aa: CASSPGTPNTEAFF
CDR3nt: TGTGCCAGCAGCCCTGGGACACCGAACACTGAAGCTTTCTTT

abundance: .
d_gene: .
v_gene: TRBV4-1
j_gene: TRBJ2-1
CDR3aa: CASSQDGKAGNEQFF
CDR3nt: TGCGCCAGCAGCCAAGATGGGAAGGCAGGGAATGAGCAGTTCTTC

abundance: .
d_gene: .
v_gene: TRBV7-9
j_gene: TRBJ2-1
CDR3aa: CASAVGSGGREQFF
CDR3nt: TGTGCCAGCGCGGTCGGCTCCGGGGGTAGGGAGCAGTTCTTC

abundance: .
d_gene: .
v_gene: TRBV4-3
j_gene: TRBJ2-3
CDR3aa: CASSQDPAGSTDTQYF
CDR3nt: TGCGCCAGCAGCCAAGATCCAGCGGGTAGCACAGATACGCAGTATTTT

abundance: .
d_gene: TRBD1
v_gene: TRBV7-9
j_gene: TRBJ1-2
CDR3aa: CASGDRGVSGYTF
CDR3nt: TGTGCCAGCGGGGACAGGGGCGTCTCTGGCTACACCTTC

abundance: .
d_gene: TRBD2
v_gene: TRBV7-3
j_gene: TRBJ2-2
CDR3aa: CASSSGGANTGELFF
CDR3nt: TGTGCCAGCAGCTCGGGGGGAGCGAACACCGGGGAGCTGTTTTTT

abundance: .
d_gene: TRBD1
v_gene: TRBV10-3
j_gene: TRBJ2-6
CDR3aa: CAIGRDSFSSSGANVLTF
CDR3nt: TGTGCCATCGGCCGGGACAGCTTTTCCTCCTCTGGGGCCAACGTCCTGACTTTC

abundance: .
d_gene: .
v_gene: TRBV5-1
j_gene: TRBJ1-1
CDR3aa: CASSSDLSPSAFF
CDR3nt: TGCGCCAGCAGCTCGGACTTGTCTCCGAGCGCTTTCTTT

abundance: .
d_gene: .
v_gene: TRBV29-1
j_gene: TRBJ1-3
CDR3aa: CSATRGSAGNTIYF
CDR3nt: TGCAGCGCCACACGGGGGTCGGCTGGAAACACCATATATTTT

abundance: .
d_gene: .
v_gene: TRBV30
j_gene: TRBJ2-2
CDR3aa: CAWSVRGRVDPGELFF
CDR3nt: TGTGCCTGGAGTGTACGAGGCAGGGTTGATCCCGGGGAGCTGTTTTTT

abundance: .
d_gene: TRBD1
v_gene: TRBV19
j_gene: TRBJ2-2
CDR3aa: CASSMMGTANTGELFF
CDR3nt: TGTGCCAGTAGTATGATGGGGACAGCGAACACCGGGGAGCTGTTTTTT

abundance: .
d_gene: .
v_gene: TRBV7-2
j_gene: TRBJ1-2
CDR3aa: CASSTDSNYGYTF
CDR3nt: TGTGCCAGCAGTACAGACAGCAACTATGGCTACACCTTC

abundance: .
d_gene: TRBD2
v_gene: TRBV5-4
j_gene: TRBJ2-5
CDR3aa: CASSLTSGRWETQYF
CDR3nt: TGTGCCAGCAGCTTGACTAGCGGGAGGTGGGAGACCCAGTACTTC

abundance: .
d_gene: TRBD2
v_gene: TRBV9
j_gene: TRBJ2-3
CDR3aa: CASSVSGNTDTQYF
CDR3nt: TGTGCCAGCAGCGTTAGCGGGAATACAGATACGCAGTATTTT

abundance: .
d_gene: .
v_gene: TRBV7-9
j_gene: TRBJ2-1
CDR3aa: CASSSLASDYNEQFF
CDR3nt: TGTGCCAGCAGCTCGCTAGCGAGTGACTACAATGAGCAGTTCTTC

abundance: .
d_gene: TRBD1
v_gene: TRBV7-2
j_gene: TRBJ1-2
CDR3aa: CASSFQGAQGYTF
CDR3nt: TGTGCCAGCAGCTTCCAGGGGGCACAGGGCTACACCTTC

abundance: .
d_gene: TRBD1
v_gene: TRBV7-6
j_gene: TRBJ1-1
CDR3aa: CASSIYQGANTEAFF
CDR3nt: TGTGCCAGCAGCATTTATCAGGGGGCGAACACTGAAGCTTTCTTT

abundance: .
d_gene: .
v_gene: TRBV28
j_gene: TRBJ1-3
CDR3aa: CASSVSRNTIYF
CDR3nt: TGTGCCAGCAGCGTTTCTCGAAACACCATATATTTT

abundance: .
d_gene: TRBD1
v_gene: TRBV18
j_gene: TRBJ2-5
CDR3aa: CASSPRDRQETQYF
CDR3nt: TGTGCCAGCTCACCACGGGACAGACAAGAGACCCAGTACTTC

abundance: .
d_gene: .
v_gene: TRBV5-4
j_gene: TRBJ2-6
CDR3aa: CASLLQGSDVLTF
CDR3nt: TGTGCCAGCTTACTCCAGGGGAGTGACGTCCTGACTTTC

abundance: .
d_gene: .
v_gene: TRBV7-9
j_gene: TRBJ1-1
CDR3aa: CASSFPGVYTEAFF
CDR3nt: TGTGCCAGCAGCTTCCCAGGGGTGTACACTGAAGCTTTCTTT

abundance: .
d_gene: .
v_gene: TRBV11-2
j_gene: TRBJ2-5
CDR3aa: CASSLTGVAQETQYF
CDR3nt: TGTGCCAGCAGCTTAACCGGGGTTGCCCAAGAGACCCAGTACTTC

abundance: .
d_gene: .
v_gene: TRBV23-1
j_gene: TRBJ2-7
CDR3aa: CASAPRPSSYEQYF
CDR3nt: TGCGCCAGCGCACCAAGGCCTAGCTCCTACGAGCAGTACTTC

abundance: once
d_gene: .
v_gene: TRBV24-1
j_gene: TRBJ2-1
CDR3aa: CATSDSGAERYNEQFF
CDR3nt: TGTGCCACCAGTGATTCAGGGGCAGAGCGATACAATGAGCAGTTCTTC

abundance: .
d_gene: TRBD1
v_gene: TRBV18
j_gene: TRBJ1-1
CDR3aa: CASSPPGTENTEAFF
CDR3nt: TGTGCCAGCTCACCACCGGGGACAGAGAACACTGAAGCTTTCTTT

abundance: .
d_gene: .
v_gene: TRBV7-2
j_gene: TRBJ2-2
CDR3aa: CASSSRVSVGGELFF
CDR3nt: TGTGCCAGCAGCTCCCGTGTTAGCGTTGGCGGGGAGCTGTTTTTT

abundance: .
d_gene: .
v_gene: TRBV7-2
j_gene: TRBJ2-1
CDR3aa: CASSLWGGTGEQFF
CDR3nt: TGTGCCAGCAGCCTGTGGGGGGGCACGGGTGAGCAGTTCTTC

abundance: .
d_gene: TRBD1
v_gene: TRBV6-6
j_gene: TRBJ1-5
CDR3aa: CASSYTPGQGEPQHF
CDR3nt: TGTGCCAGCAGTTATACCCCCGGACAGGGGGAGCCCCAGCATTTT

abundance: .
d_gene: .
v_gene: TRBV3-1/TRBV3-2
j_gene: TRBJ2-1
CDR3aa: CASSRTGLRETYNEQFF
CDR3nt: TGTGCCAGCAGCCGAACGGGGCTGCGGGAAACCTACAATGAGCAGTTCTTC

abundance: once
d_gene: .
v_gene: TRBV25-1
j_gene: TRBJ1-5
CDR3aa: CASREAGIDQPQHF
CDR3nt: TGTGCCAGCAGGGAGGCTGGCATTGATCAGCCCCAGCATTTT

abundance: .
d_gene: TRBD2
v_gene: TRBV5-4
j_gene: TRBJ2-1
CDR3aa: CASSLASGEQFF
CDR3nt: TGTGCCAGCAGTTTAGCTAGCGGAGAGCAGTTCTTC

abundance: .
d_gene: TRBD1
v_gene: TRBV11-2
j_gene: TRBJ2-3
CDR3aa: CASSVLGGRGTDTQYF
CDR3nt: TGTGCCAGCAGCGTCCTAGGGGGCCGCGGGACAGATACGCAGTATTTT

abundance: .
d_gene: TRBD1
v_gene: TRBV6-5
j_gene: TRBJ2-2
CDR3aa: CASSLVLTGTGELFF
CDR3nt: TGTGCCAGCAGTCTGGTTCTGACAGGGACCGGGGAGCTGTTTTTT